The sequence of this T cell receptor beta chain was determined in a study of glioma-infiltrating T cells after dendritic cell vaccination. Trimming removed 5 bases from V and 1 base from J; junction bases left unmatched: 1. The germline V gene encodes CDR1 SGHAT and CDR2 FQNNGV. The CDR3 sequence is 14 residues long. PBMC were collected before vaccination, two weeks after the third vaccination, and at progression. Using immunoSEQ multiplex PCR, the repertoire was profiled, and TCRdb retains in-frame clones only, with some absent. The table has approximately 84,000 clones, 85% to 90% seen once. This receptor was taken from a human donor with glioblastoma. The sequencing used blood, collected before dendritic cell vaccination. J is TRBJ2-5 and V is TRBV11-2; TRBD2 agrees at 10 bases. The CDR3: CASSGTSVQETQYF. CDR3 nucleotide sequence: TGTGCCAGCAGCGGGACTAGCGTCCAAGAGACCCAGTACTTC.